What follows are 32 T cell receptor beta chains derived from one specimen sequenced in a study of blood T cell repertoires in COVID-19. Data came from immunoSEQ multiplex PCR; TCRdb stores just in-frame clones and leaves some out. The sample has 250,000 to 400,000 clones, around 87% seen once. Sequences were obtained from PBMCs or T cells enriched from blood (not recorded which). The origin of the receptors is a woman aged 30 to 39 who had recovered from COVID-19.

The chain has TRBV7-9 and TRBJ2-1, with D perhaps matching TRBD1 (7 bases). The CDR3 extends over 14 amino acids. CDR1 is SEHNR and CDR2 is FQNEAQ in the germline V gene (reference sequence). Trimming took off 1 base at V and 9 bases at J, with 13 bases between the two ends. The DNA for the CDR3 is TGTGCCAGCAGCTTAGTGGCAGGGGGGCTTGAGCAGTTCTTC. Protein: CASSLVAGGLEQFF. Full variable domain (missing parts from reference TRBV7-9 and TRBJ2-1): DTGVSQNPRHKITKRGQNVTFRCDPISEHNRLYWYRQTLGQGPEFLTYFQNEAQLEKSRLLSDRFSAERPKGSFSTLEIQRTEQGDSAMYLCASSLVAGGLEQFFGPGTRLTVL.

This clone was seen a handful of times. This sequence joins TRBV6-2 or TRBV6-3 and TRBJ1-1; D uncertain. The CDR3 spans 13 residues. Germline V gives CDR1 MNHEY, CDR2 SVGEGT. Trimming cost V 2 bases and J 3 bases, with 7 bases left between them. Written as DNA, the CDR3 is TGTGCCAGCAGTTACGGCTTCCACACTGAAGCTTTCTTT. Translating gives CASSYGFHTEAFF.

The chain is built from TRBV28 and TRBJ2-5, with TRBD2 as a possible D gene (5 bases). Germline lookup yields CDR1 MDHEN and CDR2 SYDVKM. The CDR3 has 16 residues. The germline V and J ends were trimmed by 5 bases and 5 bases, with 21 bases remaining between them. The CDR3 loop is CASSPRRGAALETQYF. For the CDR3, the DNA is TGTGCCAGCAGTCCCCGCCGGGGAGCCGCCCTCGAGACCCAGTACTTC.

The chain joins TRBV3-1 (or the pseudogene TRBV3-2) to TRBJ1-1; D gene ambiguous. V was cut by 1 base and J by 0 bases, with 15 bases left in between. The CDR3 consists of 17 residues. Germline V gene lookup returns CDR1 LGHDT and CDR2 YNNKEL (reference sequence). The CDR3 sequence is CASSQVSMSTMNTEAFF. CDR3 nucleotide sequence: TGTGCCAGCAGCCAAGTTTCCATGAGTACGATGAACACTGAAGCTTTCTTT.

This chain links TRBV5-1 with TRBJ2-2; the D is unclear. Trimming pared 5 bases from V and 4 bases from J, leaving 6 bases between. Germline V lookup: CDR1 SGHRS, CDR2 YFSETQ. The CDR3 has 12 residues. CDR3 sequence reads: CASSFLTGELFF. The CDR3, as DNA: TGCGCCAGCAGTTTCCTCACCGGGGAGCTGTTTTTT.

This clone was observed a few times. For the CDR3, the DNA is TGTGCCAGCAGCTTAGCGGCAGGGGGCGGCTATGGCTACACCTTC. Translating it yields CASSLAAGGGYGYTF. The genes are TRBV7-2 and TRBJ1-2, with 8 bases aligning to TRBD1. Germline-derived CDR1 and CDR2 are SGHTA and FQGNSA. The CDR3 consists of 15 residues. The V segment lost 0 bases and the J segment 4 bases; nucleotides outside the gene matches: 4.

The CDR3 nucleotides read TGTGCCTGGAGTACCCAGCCGAGGTTTGGCTACACCTTC. Protein: CAWSTQPRFGYTF. The chain has TRBV30 and TRBJ1-2; D not resolved. The CDR3 length is 13 residues. V lost 2 bases to trimming and J lost 7 bases, with 14 bases between them. Per the germline V gene, CDR1 is GTSNPN and CDR2 is SVGIG (reference sequence).

The chain is built from TRBV6-5 and TRBJ1-2; TRBD1 might be the D (5 bases). V was clipped by 5 bases and J by 7 bases, with 17 bases between them. In germline, CDR1 is MNHEY, CDR2 SVGAGI. The CDR3 runs to 14 residues. The DNA for the CDR3 is TGTGCCAGCAGTCGGGACGGGAGTCGCTTTGGCTACACCTTC. Amino acids: CASSRDGSRFGYTF.

This clone was observed once. The chain couples TRBV5-4 to TRBJ2-3; D perhaps matches TRBD1 (6 bases). Trimming left V 4 bases short and J 2 bases short, with 17 bases between. The CDR3 consists of 16 residues. CDR1 is SGHNT, CDR2 YYREEE, per germline (reference sequence). The CDR3 loop is CASSGRTGPVTDTQYF. CDR3 nucleotide sequence: TGTGCCAGCAGCGGACGTACAGGGCCCGTCACAGATACGCAGTATTTT.

V usage is TRBV3-1 (or the pseudogene TRBV3-2) and J usage is TRBJ2-5, with D maybe TRBD1 (6 bases). The CDR3 runs to 15 residues. Germline V gene lookup returns CDR1 LGHDT and CDR2 YNNKEL (reference sequence). Trimming shortened V by 1 base and J by 13 bases, and 22 bases separated the two germline ends. The CDR3 loop reads CASSQGRRSGTPSYF. The CDR3 DNA reads as TGTGCCAGCAGCCAAGGGAGGCGCTCCGGGACACCTTCGTACTTC.

This chain connects TRBV9 to TRBJ2-3; TRBD2 aligns across 8 bases. The CDR3 loop spans 15 amino acids. Trimming took 3 bases from V and 2 from J; bases not matched to a gene: 5. Germline CDR1 is SGDLS and CDR2 is YYNGEE. CDR3 DNA sequence: TGTGCCAGCAGCGCGGGGACTAGAGACACAGATACGCAGTATTTT. This sequence encodes CASSAGTRDTDTQYF.

This chain connects TRBV27 to TRBJ1-5, with 8 bases fitting TRBD1. The trim removed 5 bases at V and 0 bases at J, leaving 12 bases unmatched. The V gene's germline CDR1 is MNHEY and CDR2 SMNVEV (reference sequence). CDR3 length: 18 amino acids. For the CDR3, the DNA is TGTGCCAGCAGTCGCCCCGGGACAGGCAAGGATAGCAATCAGCCCCAGCATTTT. Its protein product is CASSRPGTGKDSNQPQHF.

J is TRBJ2-1 and V is TRBV4-2; D might be TRBD2 (5 bases). The CDR3 has 15 residues. V was trimmed by 4 bases and J by 5 bases, leaving 15 bases between them. Germline loops: CDR1 LGHNA, CDR2 YNFKEQ. The CDR3 DNA follows: TGTGCCAGCAGCCTTGTGGAGGTCGCTAACAATGAGCAGTTCTTC. Its protein is CASSLVEVANNEQFF.

The genes are TRBV20-1 and TRBJ2-2, with D hard to call. This CDR3 is 11 amino acids long. Germline V gene sequence: CDR1 DFQATT, CDR2 SNEGSKA (reference sequence). Trimming took 6 bases from V and 8 from J, leaving 10 bases between them. In nucleotides, the CDR3 is TGCAGTGCCACAATCTTAGGGGAGCTGTTTTTT. As protein: CSATILGELFF.

This clone has more than one count but fewer than ten. The CDR3 reads CASSLEATGTGAFYGYTF. CDR3 nucleotides: TGTGCCAGCAGCCTCGAGGCGACCGGGACAGGTGCCTTCTATGGCTACACCTTC. This chain joins TRBV4-2 and TRBJ1-2; 8 bases align to TRBD1. J was trimmed by 4 bases and V by 4 bases; bases with no gene match: 17. The CDR3 loop spans 18 amino acids. The germline V gene encodes CDR1 LGHNA and CDR2 YNFKEQ.

This clone was found a few times. The chain combines TRBV20-1 with TRBJ1-5; perhaps TRBD1 as D (5 bases). The CDR3 is 13 residues long. CDR1 is DFQATT, CDR2 SNEGSKA, per germline (reference sequence). The V end lost 3 bases, the J end lost 6 bases, and 12 bases lay between the germline ends. As DNA, the CDR3 is TGCAGTGCTAGTGGCAGCGACAGTCAGCCCCAGCATTTT. Amino acids: CSASGSDSQPQHF.

CDR3 coding DNA: TGTGCCAGCAGTAAAGATCCCGGGAGAGCAAATAGGAACACTGAAGCTTTCTTT. The encoded protein is CASSKDPGRANRNTEAFF. V is TRBV6-4 and J is TRBJ1-1, with no clear D. Germline lookup yields CDR1 MRHNA and CDR2 SNTAGT. The CDR3 is made up of 18 amino acids. With 5 bases removed from V and 1 base from J, the gap between germline ends came to 23 bases.

The genes are TRBV28 and TRBJ1-1, with 7 bases aligning to TRBD1. V was pared by 10 bases and J by 9 bases, with 14 bases of the junction left unmatched. Germline V CDR1 and CDR2: MDHEN, SYDVKM. This CDR3 comprises 13 residues. The CDR3: CATFLATGVQAFF. The CDR3 DNA reads TGTGCCACCTTCTTAGCTACAGGGGTTCAAGCTTTCTTT.

The J gene is TRBJ2-1, the V gene TRBV19; D is perhaps TRBD2 (5 bases). Germline-derived CDR1 and CDR2 are LNHDA and SQIVND (reference sequence). V lost 6 bases and J 3 bases, leaving 18 bases between the germline ends. CDR3 length: 16 amino acids. CDR3 DNA sequence: TGTGCCAGTAGCCCCCCGAGGCGGGCATTCTACAATGAGCAGTTCTTC. Protein: CASSPPRRAFYNEQFF.

The genes are TRBV19 and TRBJ1-1, with 10 bases identical to TRBD1. CDR1 and CDR2 (germline): LNHDA, SQIVND (reference sequence). The CDR3 loop spans 17 amino acids. Trimming cost V 3 bases and J 5 bases; bases outside gene matches: 12. The CDR3 nucleotides read TGTGCCAGTAGTATTTTGAAGGGGACAGGGGTACGGACTGAAGCTTTCTTT. This translates into CASSILKGTGVRTEAFF.

The chain joins TRBV11-2 to TRBJ1-2; possible D gene TRBD1, 6 bases. The V end lost 5 bases, the J end lost 4 bases, and 11 bases lay between the germline ends. CDR1 and CDR2 from the germline V gene are SGHAT and FQNNGV. CDR3 size: 13 residues. CDR3 amino acids: CASSAGQPYGYTF. The CDR3 DNA follows: TGTGCCAGCAGCGCCGGACAGCCCTATGGCTACACCTTC.

The chain combines TRBV9 with TRBJ1-4; D gene unclear. CDR1 is SGDLS and CDR2 is YYNGEE in the germline V gene. The CDR3 is 15 amino acids. V lost 0 bases, J lost 0 bases, and 6 bases lay in between. This CDR3 is CASSVGGTTNEKLFF. As DNA, the CDR3 is TGTGCCAGCAGCGTAGGAGGGACAACTAATGAAAAACTGTTTTTT.

The chain combines TRBV19 with TRBJ2-6; 7 bases are a match to TRBD1. This CDR3 is built from 17 residues. With 5 bases clipped from V and 0 bases from J, the junction kept 7 bases outside the gene matches. Germline V CDR1 and CDR2: LNHDA, SQIVND (reference sequence). The DNA of the CDR3 is TGTGCCAGTAGTTTCGGGACAGTAAGCTCTGGGGCCAACGTCCTGACTTTC. Translated: CASSFGTVSSGANVLTF. Combining the CDR3 with reference TRBV19 and TRBJ2-6 gives the whole variable domain DGGITQSPKYLFRKEGQNVTLSCEQNLNHDAMYWYRQDPGQGLRLIYYSQIVNDFQKGDIAEGYSVSREKKESFPLTVTSAQKNPTAFYLCASSFGTVSSGANVLTFGAGSRLTVL.

This clone was counted once. The J gene is TRBJ2-5, the V gene TRBV3-1 (or the pseudogene TRBV3-2); 12 bases agree with TRBD2. The CDR3 contains 17 residues. Trimming took 2 bases from V and 3 from J; bases not matched to a gene: 7. Germline V gene sequence: CDR1 LGHDT, CDR2 YNNKEL (reference sequence). The CDR3 loop is CASSQRSTSGGKETQYF. The DNA for the CDR3 is TGTGCCAGCAGCCAAAGGTCCACTAGCGGGGGGAAAGAGACCCAGTACTTC.

The V gene is TRBV28, the J gene TRBJ1-6; D is unresolved. Germline loops: CDR1 MDHEN, CDR2 SYDVKM. V lost 6 bases and J 10 bases, leaving 10 bases between the germline ends. The CDR3 covers 12 residues. The CDR3 spells CASSPDISPLHF. As DNA, the CDR3 is TGTGCCAGCAGCCCAGATATATCACCCCTCCACTTT.

V is TRBV19 and J is TRBJ2-2; 7 bases agree with TRBD1. V shed 5 bases and J 1 base; nucleotides not matched to a gene: 16. The length of the CDR3 is 19 residues. CDR1 is LNHDA and CDR2 is SQIVND in the germline V gene (reference sequence). CDR3 residues: CASSPSGQSTVWNTGELFF. As DNA, the CDR3 is TGTGCCAGTAGTCCGTCGGGACAGAGCACTGTATGGAACACCGGGGAGCTGTTTTTT.

The J gene is TRBJ1-1, the V gene TRBV6-6, with TRBD1 matching over 7 bases. V shed 5 bases and J 0 bases; nucleotides not matched to a gene: 6. Germline V gives CDR1 MNHNY, CDR2 SVGAGI (reference sequence). This CDR3 is built from 15 residues. The DNA for the CDR3 is TGTGCCAGCAGTCTTTTACAGGGGTTGAACACTGAAGCTTTCTTT. Protein product: CASSLLQGLNTEAFF.

V gene TRBV5-4 combines with J gene TRBJ2-3; 12 bases agree with TRBD2. This CDR3 is 15 amino acids long. The germline V gene encodes CDR1 SGHNT and CDR2 YYREEE (reference sequence). V dropped 5 bases and J dropped 6; count of bases not matched to a gene: 7. The CDR3 sequence: CASRTPGLAGDTQYF. As DNA, the CDR3 is TGTGCCAGCAGGACTCCGGGACTAGCGGGTGATACGCAGTATTTT.

The V and J genes are TRBV24-1 and TRBJ2-1; maybe TRBD2 (6 bases). Deletions cut 9 bases from V and 0 bases from J, with 11 bases between. There are 14 residues in the CDR3. The germline V gene has CDR1 KGHDR and CDR2 SFDVKD. The CDR3 DNA reads TGTGCCACCTCTGGAGGGAACTCCTACAATGAGCAGTTCTTC. This encodes CATSGGNSYNEQFF.

V gene TRBV7-9 combines with J gene TRBJ1-4; tentatively, D is TRBD1 (6 bases). CDR3 length equals 14 residues. V lost 5 bases to trimming and J lost 8 bases, with 15 bases between them. The germline V gene has CDR1 SEHNR and CDR2 FQNEAQ (reference sequence). The CDR3 bases are TGTGCCAGCAGCCTCAGGGGTTTTGGAGAAAAACTGTTTTTT. It codes for CASSLRGFGEKLFF.

The chain uses TRBV27 and TRBJ1-2; maybe TRBD1 (5 bases). This CDR3 has 14 residues. Trimming pared 6 bases from V and 4 bases from J, leaving 15 bases between. Germline V lookup: CDR1 MNHEY, CDR2 SMNVEV (reference sequence). CDR3 loop: CASSTLGGGYGYTF. The CDR3 coding sequence is TGTGCCAGCAGCACCCTCGGGGGGGGCTATGGCTACACCTTC.

The genes are TRBV5-4 and TRBJ1-2; 10 bases agree with TRBD1. The CDR3 runs 15 residues. Germline lookup yields CDR1 SGHNT and CDR2 YYREEE (reference sequence). Trimming took 0 bases from V and 10 from J; bases not matched to a gene: 9. CDR3 protein: CASSLVPGQGDDYTF. As DNA, the CDR3 is TGTGCCAGCAGCTTGGTTCCTGGACAGGGGGATGACTACACCTTC.